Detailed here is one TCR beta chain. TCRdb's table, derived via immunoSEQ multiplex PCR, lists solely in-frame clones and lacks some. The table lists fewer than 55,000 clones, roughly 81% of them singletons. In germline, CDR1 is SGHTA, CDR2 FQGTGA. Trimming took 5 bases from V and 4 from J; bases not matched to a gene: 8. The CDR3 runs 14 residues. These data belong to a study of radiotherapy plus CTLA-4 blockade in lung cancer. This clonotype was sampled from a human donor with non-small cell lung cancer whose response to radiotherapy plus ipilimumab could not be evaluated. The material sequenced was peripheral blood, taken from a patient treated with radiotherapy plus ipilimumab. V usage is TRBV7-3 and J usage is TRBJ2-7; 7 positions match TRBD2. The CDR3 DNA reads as TGTGCCAGCAGCATAGGGCGGGGGAGTTACGAGCAGTACTTC. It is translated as CASSIGRGSYEQYF.